This T cell receptor (beta chain) derives from a study of CD8+ T cells in alopecia areata. CDR1 is SGDLS and CDR2 is YYNGEE in the germline V gene. The CDR3 loop spans 14 amino acids. J was trimmed by 3 bases and V by 0 bases; bases with no gene match: 0. As to treatment: oral pan-JAK inhibitor, 5-10 mg twice daily. Extracted from the samples, RNA was reverse transcribed into cDNA to serve as the sequencing template. Generated by immunoSEQ multiplex PCR, the TCRdb table keeps only in-frame clones and is missing some. This repertoire shows about 60,000 clones, under 60% found once; its top ten account for around 20%. As concerns this clone: Other DNA sequences from this sample encode an identical CDR3 as well.

Here the sequenced sample was CD8+ T cells sorted from blood, taken at approximately week 36, from a patient treated with tofacitinib. This receptor was obtained from a human donor with alopecia areata. This chain uses TRBV9 with TRBJ2-7, with TRBD2 matching 10 bases. The CDR3, as DNA: TGTGCCAGCAGCGTAGGACTAGCGGGCTACGAGCAGTACTTC. Residues: CASSVGLAGYEQYF.